This entry describes one TCR beta chain. Its specificity is unknown. Three rounds of nested PCR, following a modified ARM-PCR protocol, produced the TCRbeta library. TCRdb redid the calling of the multiplex PCR reads with MiXCR, one entry per CDR3 protein. The sample carries some 99,000 distinct CDR3 sequences, 60% to 70% recorded once. RNA was extracted from bulk tissue without any cell sorting. This non-tumor lung sample came from over 3 cm beyond the tumor edge. The data were obtained in a study of tumor and adjacent non-tumor tissue in lung cancer. Study background: Patients comprised about a dozen adenocarcinoma, a couple of squamous cell carcinoma and 1 small cell lung cancer. Samples averaged about 4.3 million productive TCRbeta reads each. Stage I to III disease affected about nine men and roughly five women aged about 31 to 80. Overall study results and limits: Compared with tumor, normal lung showed significantly lower TCR diversity.

Germline trimming cut 6 bases from V and 4 bases from J; bases unmatched to any gene: 7. The germline V gene encodes CDR1 LNHDA and CDR2 SQIVND (reference sequence). The CDR3 spans 15 residues. Sequencing was carried out using distant non-tumor lung tissue. V and J are TRBV19 and TRBJ2-2; 8 nucleotides agree with TRBD2. This clonotype was obtained from a man aged 55 to 70 with non-small cell lung cancer. The CDR3 DNA sequence: TGTGCCAGTAGCGGCGCGGGAGGACTCACCGGGGAGCTGTTTTTT. This encodes CASSGAGGLTGELFF.